These 24 T cell receptor beta chains share one sample of origin, sequenced in a study of blood T cell repertoires in COVID-19. Assay: immunoSEQ multiplex PCR; the TCRdb copy retains only in-frame clones and omits some. The sample holds about 80,000 clones, approximately 89% seen once. Sequencing was done on a sample of peripheral blood. Receptors were obtained from an elderly woman with acute or convalescent COVID-19.

In this sample, this clone turned up a few times. V and J are TRBV6-2 or TRBV6-3 and TRBJ2-1; 8 bases agree with TRBD1. This CDR3 region has 18 residues. Looked up from germline, CDR1 is MNHEY and CDR2 is SVGEGT. The V segment lost 5 bases and the J segment 0 bases; nucleotides outside the gene matches: 12. CDR3 protein: CASSRTGFPGSSYNEQFF. The CDR3 region has the DNA TGTGCCAGCAGTCGGACAGGGTTCCCCGGTAGCTCCTACAATGAGCAGTTCTTC.

The rearrangement links TRBV6-5 to TRBJ2-7; 8 nucleotides match TRBD1. Trimming at V came to 6 bases and at J to 2 bases, leaving 9 bases not matched to a gene. The CDR3 length is 15 residues. From germline, CDR1 is MNHEY and CDR2 SVGAGI. CDR3 sequence: CASRETGTGPYEQYF. DNA for the CDR3: TGTGCCAGCAGAGAGACCGGGACAGGCCCCTACGAGCAGTACTTC.

The chain uses TRBV9 and TRBJ2-3; D perhaps matches TRBD2 (6 bases). The CDR3 is made up of 18 amino acids. Deletions cut 3 bases from V and 2 bases from J, with 22 bases between. From germline, CDR1 is SGDLS and CDR2 YYNGEE. CDR3 coding DNA: TGTGCCAGCAGCGCTCTCCACCGGGACTCGCGCCTCACAGATACGCAGTATTTT. Translated, it gives CASSALHRDSRLTDTQYF. Variable domain in full (rest from reference TRBV9 and TRBJ2-3): DSGVTQTPKHLITATGQRVTLRCSPRSGDLSVYWYQQSLDQGLQFLIQYYNGEERAKGNILERFSAQQFPDLHSELNLSSLELGDSALYFCASSALHRDSRLTDTQYFGPGTRLTVL.

The chain joins TRBV3-1 (or the pseudogene TRBV3-2) to TRBJ1-5, with TRBD1 matching over 12 bases. The CDR3 runs to 16 residues. V dropped 4 bases and J dropped 5; count of bases not matched to a gene: 6. Germline V gene data show CDR1 as LGHDT and CDR2 as YNNKEL (reference sequence). Here the CDR3 DNA reads TGTGCCAGCAGCCGGGGGACAGGGGGCGGGTATCAGCCCCAGCATTTT. Translated, it gives CASSRGTGGGYQPQHF.

The gene calls are TRBV30 and TRBJ1-5, with a tentative D call TRBD1 (6 bases). Germline CDR1 is GTSNPN and CDR2 is SVGIG (reference sequence). Trimming stripped 1 base from V and 5 bases from J, with 12 bases between. The CDR3 runs 14 residues. CDR3 loop: CAWSGVQGDQPQHF. CDR3 bases: TGTGCCTGGAGTGGGGTACAGGGCGATCAGCCCCAGCATTTT.

The chain joins TRBV10-3 to TRBJ1-4; D is uncertain. The CDR3 spans 15 residues. Germline V CDR1 and CDR2: ENHRY, SYGVKD. The V end was cut by 0 bases, the J end by 8 bases, with 13 bases between. This chain's CDR3 is CAISESPQSGEKLFF. The CDR3 region has the DNA TGTGCCATCAGTGAGTCTCCCCAATCGGGAGAAAAACTGTTTTTT.

The CDR3 nucleotides are TGTGCCAGCAGTAACGAGCTTTCACAGTACGAGCAGTACTTC. The encoded protein is CASSNELSQYEQYF. This chain connects TRBV27 to TRBJ2-7; no clear D. Germline-derived CDR1 and CDR2 are MNHEY and SMNVEV (reference sequence). Trimming shortened V by 5 bases and J by 4 bases, and 15 bases separated the two germline ends. This CDR3 has 14 amino acids.

V is TRBV19 and J is TRBJ2-7; 7 nucleotides align to TRBD2. Germline V gene lookup returns CDR1 LNHDA and CDR2 SQIVND (reference sequence). V shed 5 bases, J shed 5 bases, and the junction held 6 bases outside the gene matches. The CDR3 spans 13 residues. The CDR3 protein is CASSLSRGDEQYF. DNA for the CDR3: TGTGCCAGTAGTCTTTCCCGGGGGGACGAGCAGTACTTC. Full variable domain (outside the CDR3, taken from reference TRBV19 and TRBJ2-7): DGGITQSPKYLFRKEGQNVTLSCEQNLNHDAMYWYRQDPGQGLRLIYYSQIVNDFQKGDIAEGYSVSREKKESFPLTVTSAQKNPTAFYLCASSLSRGDEQYFGPGTRLTVT.

The V and J genes are TRBV11-2 and TRBJ1-2; the match to TRBD1 covers 8 bases. CDR3 length: 13 amino acids. Unmatched junction bases numbered 0, after V lost 4 bases and J lost 2 bases. CDR1 is SGHAT, CDR2 FQNNGV, per germline. The CDR3 is CASSWDRNYGYTF. CDR3 DNA: TGTGCCAGCAGCTGGGACAGGAACTATGGCTACACCTTC.

V is TRBV6-6 and J is TRBJ1-2, with D possibly being TRBD1 (5 bases). The CDR3 extends over 13 amino acids. The V and J ends lost 0 bases and 8 bases respectively, with 10 bases between them. Germline lookup yields CDR1 MNHNY and CDR2 SVGAGI (reference sequence). CDR3 nucleotide sequence: TGTGCCAGCAGTTACTCCCTTCGGGGGGGCTACACCTTC. Its translation is CASSYSLRGGYTF.

The sample holds one count of this clone. The rearrangement uses TRBV18 and TRBJ2-1; 7 positions match TRBD2. CDR1 and CDR2 from the germline V gene are KGHSH and LQKENI. This CDR3 spans 17 amino acids. V lost 2 bases to trimming and J lost 3 bases; unmatched junction nucleotides: 10. The chain's CDR3 is CASSPWASGAIYNEQFF. In DNA, the CDR3 is TGTGCCAGCTCACCATGGGCAAGCGGGGCCATCTACAATGAGCAGTTCTTC.

Here the CDR3 DNA reads TGTGCCAGCAGCCAAGAAAGTGACAGGGGGATTGGCTACACCTTC. Translated: CASSQESDRGIGYTF. V is TRBV4-2 and J is TRBJ1-2; 9 nucleotides align to TRBD1. CDR3 length: 15 residues. The trim removed 0 bases at V and 7 bases at J, leaving 6 bases unmatched. In germline, CDR1 is LGHNA, CDR2 YNFKEQ.

The V gene is TRBV12-3 or TRBV12-4, the J gene TRBJ1-2, with no clear D. V shed 5 bases and J shed 8 bases, with 12 bases lying between them. This CDR3 contains 12 residues. Here the CDR3 DNA reads TGTGCCAGCAGTCTCACCCGAGAGGGCTACACCTTC. It encodes CASSLTREGYTF.

The rearrangement joins TRBV5-1 to TRBJ2-7, with 8 bases lining up with TRBD1. Per the germline V gene, CDR1 is SGHRS and CDR2 is YFSETQ. The trim removed 4 bases at V and 1 base at J, leaving 10 bases unmatched. The CDR3 is 16 amino acids. CDR3 residues: CASSGQGTSTSYEQYF. In DNA, the CDR3 is TGCGCCAGCAGCGGACAGGGAACTTCTACTTCCTACGAGCAGTACTTC. Supplemented by reference TRBV5-1 and TRBJ2-7, the full variable domain reads KAGVTQTPRYLIKTRGQQVTLSCSPISGHRSVSWYQQTPGQGLQFLFEYFSETQRNKGNFPGRFSGRQFSNSRSEMNVSTLELGDSALYLCASSGQGTSTSYEQYFGPGTRLTVT.

The chain has TRBV7-9 and TRBJ1-3; 9 bases match TRBD1. Germline V CDR1 and CDR2: SEHNR, FQNEAQ (reference sequence). The CDR3 spans 16 residues. V lost 4 bases to trimming and J lost 4 bases; unmatched junction nucleotides: 8. The CDR3 is CASSSTDGTGGNTIYF. The CDR3 DNA reads as TGTGCCAGCAGCTCCACCGACGGGACAGGGGGAAACACCATATATTTT.

The chain combines TRBV27 with TRBJ1-1, with TRBD1 matching over 7 bases. This CDR3 comprises 13 residues. Germline lookup yields CDR1 MNHEY and CDR2 SMNVEV (reference sequence). The junction had 2 bases not matched to a gene; V was cut back by 4 bases and J by 3 bases. CDR3 in amino acids: CASSSTGDTEAFF. DNA of the CDR3: TGTGCCAGCAGTTCCACAGGGGACACTGAAGCTTTCTTT.

This clone was counted a few times. The chain links TRBV11-3 to TRBJ2-7, with 9 positions matching TRBD1. The CDR3 is 13 residues long. Germline lookup yields CDR1 SGHNT and CDR2 YENEEA. V shed 3 bases, J shed 6 bases, and the junction held 3 bases outside the gene matches. For the CDR3, the DNA is TGTGCCAGCAGCTTGACAGGGGGAGGCGAGCAGTACTTC. As protein: CASSLTGGGEQYF.

This chain joins TRBV11-3 and TRBJ2-1, with D perhaps matching TRBD1 (5 bases). The V end lost 5 bases, the J end lost 7 bases, and 18 bases lay between the germline ends. Germline lookup yields CDR1 SGHNT and CDR2 YENEEA. The CDR3 contains 15 residues. CDR3 coding DNA: TGTGCCAGCAGCCTGGGGCTGCCTGCAGGGAATGAGCAGTTCTTC. Translation: CASSLGLPAGNEQFF.

The chain recombines TRBV6-2 or TRBV6-3 with TRBJ1-1; no firm D call. V was cut by 6 bases and J by 1 base, with 18 bases left in between. Per the germline V gene, CDR1 is MNHEY and CDR2 is SVGEGT. This CDR3 has 16 residues. Written as DNA, the CDR3 is TGTGCCAGCAGCCGCCGGATGATGGGCCCGAACACTGAAGCTTTCTTT. Residues: CASSRRMMGPNTEAFF.

The V gene is TRBV5-1, the J gene TRBJ2-7; TRBD2 agrees at 7 bases. Germline loops: CDR1 SGHRS, CDR2 YFSETQ. J lost 2 bases, V lost 0 bases, and 5 bases had no gene match. The CDR3 spans 15 residues. The DNA of the CDR3 is TGCGCCAGCAGCTTGGGGGCGGGAGACACCTACGAGCAGTACTTC. It specifies CASSLGAGDTYEQYF. Full variable domain (rest looked up from reference TRBV5-1 and TRBJ2-7): KAGVTQTPRYLIKTRGQQVTLSCSPISGHRSVSWYQQTPGQGLQFLFEYFSETQRNKGNFPGRFSGRQFSNSRSEMNVSTLELGDSALYLCASSLGAGDTYEQYFGPGTRLTVT.

J is TRBJ2-1 and V is TRBV2; 12 bases align to TRBD1. Germline-derived CDR1 and CDR2 are SNHLY and FYNNEI. V trimming: 4 bases; J trimming: 9 bases; junction bases outside the gene matches: 4. The CDR3 length is 14 residues. CDR3 nucleotide sequence: TGTGCCAGCAGTGCATTGGGACAGGGGGCTGAGCAGTTCTTC. Protein product: CASSALGQGAEQFF.

CDR3 in amino acids: CASSPGTGVQPQHF. In DNA, the CDR3 is TGCGCCAGCAGTCCCGGGACAGGGGTCCAGCCCCAGCATTTT. This chain connects TRBV5-1 to TRBJ1-5, with TRBD1 matching 10 bases. Germline V gene lookup returns CDR1 SGHRS and CDR2 YFSETQ. Trimming took 5 bases from V and 7 from J; bases not matched to a gene: 6. The CDR3 loop spans 14 amino acids.

This clone appeared a single time. This rearrangement joins TRBV6-2 or TRBV6-3 to TRBJ1-2, with D perhaps TRBD1 (6 bases). Germline V gives CDR1 MNHEY, CDR2 SVGEGT. This CDR3 spans 14 amino acids. Between the trimmed V and J ends, which lost 6 bases and 4 bases, there was a span of 15 bases. The CDR3 DNA reads TGTGCCAGCAGCTGGAGGACAGATTTCTATGGCTACACCTTC. It yields the protein CASSWRTDFYGYTF.

This clone has just a few counts. The rearrangement uses TRBV6-5 and TRBJ1-3; maybe TRBD1 (6 bases). Per the germline V gene, CDR1 is MNHEY and CDR2 is SVGAGI. V gave up 6 bases and J gave up 0 bases, with 12 bases separating them. CDR3 size: 15 residues. The CDR3 DNA reads as TGTGCCAGCAGGCGACAGGCCACCTCTGGAAACACCATATATTTT. This gives the protein CASRRQATSGNTIYF.